Listed here are 16 T cell receptor beta chains from one sample, sequenced in a study of CD8 T cells in ankylosing spondylitis. Using its own MiXCR run on the 5' RACE reads, TCRdb lists one record per CDR3 protein. The sample has 300,000 to 350,000 distinct CDR3 sequences, more than 20% seen once. The material sequenced was blood, either unsorted or a sorted T cell fraction (not recorded which). Receptors originate from a female donor with ankylosing spondylitis or in good health (not recorded which).

This clonotype has more than one count but fewer than ten. The rearrangement links TRBV7-2 to TRBJ1-2; 8 nucleotides agree with TRBD1. The CDR3 contains 15 residues. Looked up from germline, CDR1 is SGHTA and CDR2 is FQGNSA. Losses at the gene ends were 3 bases for V and 4 bases for J; bases not matched to a gene: 7. The CDR3 DNA follows: TGTGCCAGCAGCTTCTCCATCGACAGGGGCTATGGCTACACCTTC. It translates to CASSFSIDRGYGYTF.

This clonotype showed up many times. This chain joins TRBV5-5 and TRBJ1-1; D is undetermined. The CDR3 covers 16 residues. The germline V gene encodes CDR1 SGHKS and CDR2 YYEKEE (reference sequence). V lost 0 bases, J lost 1 base, and 13 bases lay in between. CDR3 amino acids: CASSLEPLFSNTEAFF. DNA of the CDR3: TGTGCCAGCAGCTTGGAGCCATTATTTTCGAACACTGAAGCTTTCTTT.

V usage is TRBV12-3 or TRBV12-4 and J usage is TRBJ2-3; no definite D call. Trimming took 6 bases from V and 0 from J, leaving 16 bases between them. The CDR3 is made up of 16 amino acids. CDR3 sequence (DNA): TGTGCCAGCAGCCCCGGCGGACGCCCTAGCACAGATACGCAGTATTTT. Translated, it gives CASSPGGRPSTDTQYF.

This clonotype appeared a few times. The V and J genes are TRBV7-7 and TRBJ2-2; no reliable D call. The CDR3 is 11 residues long. Germline CDR1 reads SSHAT; CDR2 reads FNYEAQ (reference sequence). Trimming shortened V by 10 bases and J by 4 bases, and 7 bases separated the two germline ends. The CDR3 loop is CATVVTGELFF. CDR3 sequence (DNA): TGTGCCACCGTGGTCACCGGGGAGCTGTTTTTT.

There are a few counts of this clonotype. CDR3 in amino acids: CASSVTVRTYEQYF. DNA of the CDR3: TGTGCCAGCAGCGTCACGGTCCGTACCTACGAGCAGTACTTC. This chain connects TRBV7-8 to TRBJ2-7; D not certain. V was cut by 5 bases and J by 2 bases, with 13 bases left in between. Germline CDR1 and CDR2: SGHVS and FQNEAQ. The CDR3 covers 14 residues.

This clonotype has more than one count but fewer than ten. The chain employs TRBV9 and TRBJ1-1, with D perhaps TRBD1 (5 bases). The CDR3 runs 15 residues. Per germline, CDR1 SGDLS and CDR2 YYNGEE. Trimming left V 0 bases short and J 4 bases short, with 13 bases between. CDR3 nucleotide sequence: TGTGCCAGCAGCGTAGCTGGAGGTGGGGGCACTGAAGCTTTCTTT. It yields the protein CASSVAGGGGTEAFF. Drawing the rest from reference TRBV9 and TRBJ1-1, the complete variable domain is DSGVTQTPKHLITATGQRVTLRCSPRSGDLSVYWYQQSLDQGLQFLIQYYNGEERAKGNILERFSAQQFPDLHSELNLSSLELGDSALYFCASSVAGGGGTEAFFGQGTRLTVV.

The chain couples TRBV12-5 to TRBJ2-2, with 11 bases fitting TRBD1. Germline loops: CDR1 LGHNT, CDR2 FRNRAP. The V and J ends lost 10 bases and 6 bases, in that order; junction bases with no gene match: 10. The CDR3 consists of 15 residues. In DNA form, the CDR3 reads TGTGCTACCGGACAGGGGGCGAGCGGCGCCGGGGAGCTGTTTTTT. Protein sequence: CATGQGASGAGELFF.

This clonotype was detected many times. The chain recombines TRBV11-3 with TRBJ1-1, with D unresolved. The CDR3 spans 14 residues. V dropped 5 bases and J dropped 1 base, with 11 bases sitting between them. Germline V gives CDR1 SGHNT, CDR2 YENEEA. CDR3 bases: TGTGCCAGCAGCCCTGGCCGGGGGAACACTGAAGCTTTCTTT. Translation: CASSPGRGNTEAFF.

This clonotype was recorded a few times. V and J are TRBV10-3 and TRBJ1-2, with a possible D match to TRBD1 (6 bases). Germline loops: CDR1 ENHRY, CDR2 SYGVKD. V shed 3 bases and J shed 5 bases, with 13 bases lying between them. The CDR3 extends over 14 amino acids. CDR3: CAISERDRSYGYTF. CDR3 nucleotide sequence: TGTGCCATCAGTGAACGAGACAGGTCTTATGGCTACACCTTC.

Only a few counts were recorded for this clonotype. V is TRBV6-5 and J is TRBJ2-1; 11 positions match TRBD1. Germline-derived CDR1 and CDR2 are MNHEY and SVGAGI. This CDR3 is built from 16 residues. Germline trimming cut 0 bases from V and 7 bases from J; bases unmatched to any gene: 5. CDR3 DNA sequence: TGTGCCAGCAGTTACTCGATAGGGACAGGGGGGAATGAGCAGTTCTTC. Translated: CASSYSIGTGGNEQFF.

The rearrangement uses TRBV4-2 and TRBJ2-5; 7 bases align to TRBD2. This CDR3 is built from 17 residues. V lost 0 bases to trimming and J lost 5 bases; unmatched junction nucleotides: 12. Germline V gives CDR1 LGHNA, CDR2 YNFKEQ. The chain's CDR3 is CASSQDGGAGEGETQYF. The CDR3 DNA follows: TGTGCCAGCAGCCAAGATGGCGGGGCGGGAGAGGGCGAGACCCAGTACTTC.

The rearrangement joins TRBV3-1 to TRBJ1-1; D remains unclear. The length of the CDR3 is 13 residues. The germline V gene has CDR1 LGHDT and CDR2 YNNKEL (reference sequence). V lost 3 bases to trimming and J lost 1 base, with 6 bases between them. The CDR3 loop is CASSQKENTEAFF. CDR3 DNA: TGTGCCAGCAGCCAGAAAGAGAACACTGAAGCTTTCTTT.

This clonotype was observed a few times. The chain carries TRBV6-1 and TRBJ2-2; the D gene is possibly TRBD2 (7 bases). This CDR3 has 14 residues. V lost 7 bases to trimming and J lost 5 bases, with 14 bases between them. The V gene's germline CDR1 is MNHNS and CDR2 SASEGT. The CDR3 is CASTPQGGTGELFF. CDR3 coding DNA: TGTGCCAGCACCCCACAGGGAGGGACCGGGGAGCTGTTTTTT.

This clonotype appeared a few times. J is TRBJ1-2 and V is TRBV6-5, with 9 bases aligning to TRBD1. Germline CDR1 reads MNHEY; CDR2 reads SVGAGI. CDR3 size: 14 residues. Trimming cost V 8 bases and J 7 bases; bases outside gene matches: 11. The CDR3 nucleotides read TGTGCCAGCGGCCGGGACAGGGTTTCTGGTGGCTACACCTTC. As protein: CASGRDRVSGGYTF.

This clonotype was seen a handful of times. This rearrangement joins TRBV4-2 to TRBJ2-1; 11 bases match TRBD2. V lost 3 bases, J lost 5 bases, and 3 bases stayed unmatched. The CDR3 loop spans 15 amino acids. Germline V gene lookup returns CDR1 LGHNA and CDR2 YNFKEQ. This chain's CDR3 is CASSHTSGSDNEQFF. CDR3 DNA sequence: TGTGCCAGCAGCCATACTAGCGGGAGTGACAATGAGCAGTTCTTC.

In its sample, this clonotype was seen many times. The chain carries TRBV10-3 and TRBJ2-5; D is possibly TRBD1 (6 bases). There are 13 residues in the CDR3. Germline-derived CDR1 and CDR2 are ENHRY and SYGVKD. V was pared by 10 bases and J by 3 bases, with 15 bases between. CDR3 nucleotide sequence: TGTGCCACCCTAGAGAGGGGGAAAGAGACCCAGTACTTC. It is translated as CATLERGKETQYF.